A single sample gave rise to the 9 T cell receptor beta chains below, sequenced in a study of cytomegalovirus exposure and HLA in healthy donors. In the PCR, 60 Vbeta and 13 Jbeta primers were used. Clones were read by immunoSEQ multiplex PCR, and TCRdb kept only the in-frame ones, dropping some. The sample contains under 150,000 clones, around 76% of which appear only once. Source material: PBMCs. These receptors originate from a woman between 50 and 59 years old in good health and CMV-seronegative.

This clone was counted once. The chain has TRBV7-3 and TRBJ2-1, with 10 positions matching TRBD2. V trimming: 5 bases; J trimming: 6 bases; junction bases outside the gene matches: 10. The CDR3 sequence is 16 residues long. Germline CDR1 SGHTA, CDR2 FQGTGA. For the CDR3, the DNA is TGTGCCAGCAGCCTTACAGGGACTAGCGTGGTCAATGAGCAGTTCTTC. As protein: CASSLTGTSVVNEQFF.

The chain is built from TRBV7-8 and TRBJ2-1, with TRBD2 identical over 9 bases. The CDR3 runs 15 residues. Germline loops: CDR1 SGHVS, CDR2 FQNEAQ. V was clipped by 5 bases and J by 10 bases; unmatched bases: 12. CDR3 residues: CASSLWTGLAGEQFF. The DNA for the CDR3 is TGTGCCAGCAGCCTGTGGACTGGGCTAGCGGGAGAGCAGTTCTTC.

The rearrangement uses TRBV9 and TRBJ2-7; the match to TRBD2 covers 8 bases. Germline V gene lookup returns CDR1 SGDLS and CDR2 YYNGEE. CDR3 length equals 15 residues. The V segment lost 4 bases and the J segment 0 bases; nucleotides outside the gene matches: 6. The CDR3 nucleotides read TGTGCCAGCAGCACAGCGGGAGCGGGCTCCTACGAGCAGTACTTC. It encodes CASSTAGAGSYEQYF.

The chain employs TRBV29-1 and TRBJ2-3; D may be TRBD1 (6 bases). Trimming removed 6 bases at V and 2 bases at J, with 12 bases between. This CDR3 is 13 amino acids long. CDR1 is SQVTM, CDR2 ANQGSEA, per germline. The CDR3 DNA is TGCAGCGTCCGGCAGGGGACCACAGATACGCAGTATTTT. This gives the protein CSVRQGTTDTQYF.

The chain employs TRBV9 and TRBJ2-2; TRBD1 is a possible D gene (7 bases). The V and J ends lost 5 bases and 4 bases respectively, with 15 bases between them. Germline CDR1 reads SGDLS; CDR2 reads YYNGEE. The CDR3 is 15 amino acids. CDR3 protein: CASSRSGGGTGELFF. DNA of the CDR3: TGTGCCAGCAGTCGTTCAGGGGGAGGCACCGGGGAGCTGTTTTTT.

The rearrangement links TRBV6-6 to TRBJ2-2, with 7 bases matching TRBD1. Germline CDR1 and CDR2: MNHNY and SVGAGI (reference sequence). With V trimmed by 0 bases and J by 7 bases, 8 bases remained unmatched. CDR3 length: 16 residues. In DNA form, the CDR3 reads TGTGCCAGCAGTTACTCAGGAGACAGGGTCGGCGGGGAGCTGTTTTTT. Translating it yields CASSYSGDRVGGELFF.

The J gene is TRBJ2-2, the V gene TRBV11-2, with TRBD2 identical over 13 bases. CDR1 is SGHAT, CDR2 FQNNGV, per germline. The CDR3 has 16 amino acids. Trimming cost V 5 bases and J 7 bases; bases outside gene matches: 7. CDR3 DNA: TGTGCCAGCAGCCCTGGGACTAGCGGGACAGGCGGGGAGCTGTTTTTT. Translating it yields CASSPGTSGTGGELFF.

The genes are TRBV15 and TRBJ2-2; 8 bases agree with TRBD1. The CDR3 has 16 amino acids. The V segment lost 3 bases and the J segment 2 bases; nucleotides outside the gene matches: 5. Germline CDR1 reads LNHNV; CDR2 reads YYDKDF (reference sequence). DNA for the CDR3: TGTGCCACCAGCAGTGGACAGGGCTTAAACACCGGGGAGCTGTTTTTT. This codes for CATSSGQGLNTGELFF. Variable domain in full (rest from reference TRBV15 and TRBJ2-2): DAMVIQNPRYQVTQFGKPVTLSCSQTLNHNVMYWYQQKSSQAPKLLFHYYDKDFNNEADTPDNFQSRRPNTSFCFLDIRSPGLGDTAMYLCATSSGQGLNTGELFFGEGSRLTVL.

The J gene is TRBJ1-2, the V gene TRBV15; D remains ambiguous. The V gene's germline CDR1 is LNHNV and CDR2 YYDKDF (reference sequence). Trimming left V 0 bases short and J 0 bases short, with 14 bases between. There are 17 residues in the CDR3. Here the CDR3 reads CATSRDNERVPNYGYTF. For the CDR3, the DNA is TGTGCCACCAGCAGAGATAACGAGAGAGTACCTAACTATGGCTACACCTTC.